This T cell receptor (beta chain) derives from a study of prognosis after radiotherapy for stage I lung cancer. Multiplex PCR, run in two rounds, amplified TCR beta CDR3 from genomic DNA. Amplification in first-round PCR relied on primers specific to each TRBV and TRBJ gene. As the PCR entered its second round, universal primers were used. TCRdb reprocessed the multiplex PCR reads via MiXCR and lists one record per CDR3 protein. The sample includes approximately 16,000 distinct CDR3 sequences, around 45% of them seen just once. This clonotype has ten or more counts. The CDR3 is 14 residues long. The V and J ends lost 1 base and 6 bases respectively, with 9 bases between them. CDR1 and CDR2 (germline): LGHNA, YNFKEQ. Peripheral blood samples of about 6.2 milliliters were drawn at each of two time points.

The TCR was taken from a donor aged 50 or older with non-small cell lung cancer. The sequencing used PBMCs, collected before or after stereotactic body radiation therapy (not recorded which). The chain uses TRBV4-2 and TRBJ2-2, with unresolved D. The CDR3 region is CASSQGWESGELFF. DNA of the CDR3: TGTGCCAGCAGCCAAGGCTGGGAATCCGGGGAGCTGTTTTTT.